This is a list of T cell receptor beta chains from one sample in a study of PD-L1 blockade in urothelial cancer. The repertoire was sequenced with immunoSEQ multiplex PCR; TCRdb's copy has only in-frame clones and lacks some. The table shows about 45,000 clones, with approximately 82% occurring only once. The sample in question was PBMCs, obtained around atezolizumab (anti-PD-L1) treatment. Receptors originate from a man aged 55 to 70 with urothelial cancer. Both conserved end residues are part of each CDR3. The D gene is left open where the match is weak. The size entry is marked missing in some rows and otherwise reads once, few, many or a size class.

V: TRBV7-8
J: TRBJ2-7
D: TRBD1
size: once
DNA: TGTGCCAGCAGCTTAGCTGGGGGACAGGGTGGCGAGCAGTACTTC
CDR3: CASSLAGGQGGEQYF

V: TRBV5-4
J: TRBJ1-5
D: -
size: -
DNA: TGTGCCAGCAGCTTGGGGGGAGAACAGCCCCAGCATTTT
CDR3: CASSLGGEQPQHF

V: TRBV28
J: TRBJ1-5
D: TRBD1
size: -
DNA: TGTGCCAGCAGTCAGGGGGCGGACAATCAGCCCCAGCATTTT
CDR3: CASSQGADNQPQHF

V: TRBV6-1
J: TRBJ1-1
D: -
size: -
DNA: TGTGCCAGCGGTAGGGGCGCTGGGACTGAAGCTTTCTTT
CDR3: CASGRGAGTEAFF

V: TRBV4-1
J: TRBJ1-4
D: -
size: -
DNA: TGCGCCAGCAGCCGTTCGGAGAATGAAAAACTGTTTTTT
CDR3: CASSRSENEKLFF

V: TRBV5-1
J: TRBJ2-3
D: TRBD2
size: few
DNA: TGCGCCAGCAGCTTATATCGGACAGAACCGGGACTAGCTACAGATACGCAGTATTTT
CDR3: CASSLYRTEPGLATDTQYF

V: TRBV5-1
J: TRBJ2-3
D: TRBD2
size: -
DNA: TGCGCCAGCAGCTTGGGTGCTAGCGGGGGCACAGATACGCAGTATTTT
CDR3: CASSLGASGGTDTQYF

V: TRBV10-3
J: TRBJ2-1
D: TRBD2
size: -
DNA: TGTGCCATCAGTGAGTCCCCGGGGGGGGGTAATGAGCAGTTCTTC
CDR3: CAISESPGGGNEQFF

V: TRBV11-3
J: TRBJ2-3
D: -
size: -
DNA: TGTGCCAGCAGCTTAGATGGCACCCGCACAGATACGCAGTATTTT
CDR3: CASSLDGTRTDTQYF

V: TRBV18
J: TRBJ2-7
D: -
size: -
DNA: TGTGCCAGCTCACCACCCCGTGGGGCAGGGGACACCTACGAGCAGTACTTC
CDR3: CASSPPRGAGDTYEQYF

V: TRBV30
J: TRBJ2-7
D: -
size: -
DNA: TGTGCCTCCACCGGGTGGGGCAGCTCCTACGAGCAGTACTTC
CDR3: CASTGWGSSYEQYF

V: TRBV6-5
J: TRBJ1-2
D: TRBD1
size: few
DNA: TGTGCCAGCAGTCCGGACAGGAAGTTCTATGGCTACACCTTC
CDR3: CASSPDRKFYGYTF

V: TRBV2
J: TRBJ1-4
D: TRBD1
size: -
DNA: TGTGCCAGCAGTGATCCCGGGACAGTTAATGAAAAACTGTTTTTT
CDR3: CASSDPGTVNEKLFF

V: TRBV18
J: TRBJ2-1
D: -
size: once
DNA: TGTGCCAGCTCACCCCCATCAGGGGAGTTTAATAATGAGCAGTTCTTC
CDR3: CASSPPSGEFNNEQFF

V: TRBV5-1
J: TRBJ2-5
D: TRBD1
size: -
DNA: TGCGCCAGCAGCGTACAGGGGCCAGAGACCCAGTACTTC
CDR3: CASSVQGPETQYF

V: TRBV6-5
J: TRBJ1-2
D: -
size: -
DNA: TGTGCCAGCAGTTCAGGACTCCTTAACTATGGCTACACCTTC
CDR3: CASSSGLLNYGYTF

V: TRBV10-1
J: TRBJ2-7
D: -
size: -
DNA: TGCGCCAGCAGTGCGGGGTTCGGGTACGAGCAGTACTTC
CDR3: CASSAGFGYEQYF

V: TRBV28
J: TRBJ1-3
D: -
size: -
DNA: TGTGCCAGCAGGGCCCGAAACACCATATATTTT
CDR3: CASRARNTIYF

V: TRBV28
J: TRBJ1-2
D: TRBD1
size: few
DNA: TGTGCCAGCAGTCCAAGGACAGGGTCTGGCTACACCTTC
CDR3: CASSPRTGSGYTF

V: TRBV7-9
J: TRBJ2-1
D: TRBD1
size: -
DNA: TGTGCCAGCAGCTTACTTGGGACAGGGCTGAATGAGCAGTTCTTC
CDR3: CASSLLGTGLNEQFF

V: TRBV18
J: TRBJ2-3
D: TRBD1
size: once
DNA: TGTGCCAGCTCACCTCGGACAGGGAGTGTGTCAGATACGCAGTATTTT
CDR3: CASSPRTGSVSDTQYF

V: TRBV6-1
J: TRBJ2-7
D: TRBD2
size: -
DNA: TGTGCCAGCAGCCCCAGCGGGGGAGGCTCCGAGCAGTACTTC
CDR3: CASSPSGGGSEQYF

V: TRBV18
J: TRBJ2-5
D: -
size: -
DNA: TGTGCCAGCTCTCACGACGCGGGAGAGACCCAGTACTTC
CDR3: CASSHDAGETQYF

V: TRBV2
J: TRBJ2-5
D: -
size: -
DNA: TGTGCCAGCAGTGACCTAGGACTGGCCGGGCTGGAGTACTTC
CDR3: CASSDLGLAGLEYF

V: TRBV2
J: TRBJ1-1
D: TRBD1
size: -
DNA: TGTGCCAGCAGCTCTGACAGGGACACTGAAGCTTTCTTT
CDR3: CASSSDRDTEAFF

V: TRBV2
J: TRBJ1-5
D: -
size: -
DNA: TGTGCCAGCAGTGTAAGGGGTAATCAGCCCCAGCATTTT
CDR3: CASSVRGNQPQHF